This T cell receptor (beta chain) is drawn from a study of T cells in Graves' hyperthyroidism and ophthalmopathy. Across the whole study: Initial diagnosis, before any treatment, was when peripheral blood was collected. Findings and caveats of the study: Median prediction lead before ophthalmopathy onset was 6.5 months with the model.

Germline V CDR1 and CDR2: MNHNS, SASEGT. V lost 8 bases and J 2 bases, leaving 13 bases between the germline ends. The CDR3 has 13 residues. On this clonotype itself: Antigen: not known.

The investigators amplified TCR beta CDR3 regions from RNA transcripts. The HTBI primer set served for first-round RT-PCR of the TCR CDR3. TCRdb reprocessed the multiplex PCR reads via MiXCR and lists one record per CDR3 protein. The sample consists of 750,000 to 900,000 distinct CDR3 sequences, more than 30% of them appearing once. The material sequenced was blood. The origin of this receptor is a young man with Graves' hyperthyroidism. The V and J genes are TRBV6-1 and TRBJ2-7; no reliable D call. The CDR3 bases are TGTGCCAGCCGAGGCAGAATTACCTACGAGCAGTACTTC. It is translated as CASRGRITYEQYF.